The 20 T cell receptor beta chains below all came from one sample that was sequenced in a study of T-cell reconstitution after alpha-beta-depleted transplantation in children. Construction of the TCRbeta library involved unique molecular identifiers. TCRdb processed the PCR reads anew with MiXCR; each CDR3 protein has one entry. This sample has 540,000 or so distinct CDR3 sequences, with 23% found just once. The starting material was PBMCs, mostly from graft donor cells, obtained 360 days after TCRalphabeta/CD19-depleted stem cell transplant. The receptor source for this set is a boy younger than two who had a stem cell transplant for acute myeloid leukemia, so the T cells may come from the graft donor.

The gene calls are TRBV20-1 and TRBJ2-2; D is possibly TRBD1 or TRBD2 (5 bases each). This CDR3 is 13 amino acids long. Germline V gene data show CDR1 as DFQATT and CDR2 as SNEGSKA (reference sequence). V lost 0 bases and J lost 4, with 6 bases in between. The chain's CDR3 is CSAREGVTGELFF. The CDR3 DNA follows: TGCAGTGCTAGAGAGGGGGTCACCGGGGAGCTGTTTTTT.

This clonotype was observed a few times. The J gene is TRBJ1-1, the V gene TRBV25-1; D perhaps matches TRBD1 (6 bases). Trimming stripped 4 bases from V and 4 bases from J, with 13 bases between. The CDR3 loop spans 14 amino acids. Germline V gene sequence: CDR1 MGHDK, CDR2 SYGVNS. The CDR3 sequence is CASSARRGGTEAFF. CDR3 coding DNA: TGTGCCAGCAGTGCCAGACGAGGGGGCACTGAAGCTTTCTTT. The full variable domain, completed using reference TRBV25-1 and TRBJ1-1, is EADIYQTPRYLVIGTGKKITLECSQTMGHDKMYWYQQDPGMELHLIHYSYGVNSTEKGDLSSESTVSRIRTEHFPLTLESARPSHTSQYLCASSARRGGTEAFFGQGTRLTVV.

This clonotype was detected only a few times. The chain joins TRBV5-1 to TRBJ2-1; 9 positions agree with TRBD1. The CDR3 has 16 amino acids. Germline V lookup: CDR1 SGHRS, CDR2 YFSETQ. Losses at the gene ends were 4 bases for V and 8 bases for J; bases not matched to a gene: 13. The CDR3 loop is CASSQGQGSRYDEQFF. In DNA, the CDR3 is TGCGCCAGCAGCCAGGGACAGGGTTCGAGGTATGATGAGCAGTTCTTC. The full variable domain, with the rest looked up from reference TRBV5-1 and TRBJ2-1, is KAGVTQTPRYLIKTRGQQVTLSCSPISGHRSVSWYQQTPGQGLQFLFEYFSETQRNKGNFPGRFSGRQFSNSRSEMNVSTLELGDSALYLCASSQGQGSRYDEQFFGPGTRLTVL.

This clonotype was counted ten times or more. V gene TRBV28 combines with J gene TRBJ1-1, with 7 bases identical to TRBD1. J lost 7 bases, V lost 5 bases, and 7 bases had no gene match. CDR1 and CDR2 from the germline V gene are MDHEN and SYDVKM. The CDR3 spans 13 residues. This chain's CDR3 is CASSETGWGEAFF. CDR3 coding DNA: TGTGCCAGCAGTGAGACAGGGTGGGGTGAAGCTTTCTTT. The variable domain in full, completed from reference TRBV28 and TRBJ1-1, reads DVKVTQSSRYLVKRTGEKVFLECVQDMDHENMFWYRQDPGLGLRLIYFSYDVKMKEKGDIPEGYSVSREKKERFSLILESASTNQTSMYLCASSETGWGEAFFGQGTRLTVV.

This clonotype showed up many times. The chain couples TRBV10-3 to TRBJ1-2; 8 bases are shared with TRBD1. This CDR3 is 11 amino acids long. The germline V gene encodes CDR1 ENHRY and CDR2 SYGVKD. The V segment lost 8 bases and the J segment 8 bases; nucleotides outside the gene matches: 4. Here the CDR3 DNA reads TGTGCCATCTTCGGACAGGGCGGCTACACCTTC. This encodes CAIFGQGGYTF.

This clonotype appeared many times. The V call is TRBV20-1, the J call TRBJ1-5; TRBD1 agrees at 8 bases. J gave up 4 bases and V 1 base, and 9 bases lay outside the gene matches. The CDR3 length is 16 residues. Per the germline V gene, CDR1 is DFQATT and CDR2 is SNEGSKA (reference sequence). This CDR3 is CSARAQTGARNQPQHF. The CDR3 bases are TGCAGTGCTAGAGCTCAGACAGGGGCAAGGAATCAGCCCCAGCATTTT.

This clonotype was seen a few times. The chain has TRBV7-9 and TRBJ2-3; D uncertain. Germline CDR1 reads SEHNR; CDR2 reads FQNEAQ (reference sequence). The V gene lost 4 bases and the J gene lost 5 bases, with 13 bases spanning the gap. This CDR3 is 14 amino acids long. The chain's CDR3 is CASSWAGLRDTQYF. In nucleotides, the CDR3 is TGTGCCAGCAGCTGGGCCGGGTTGCGAGATACGCAGTATTTT.

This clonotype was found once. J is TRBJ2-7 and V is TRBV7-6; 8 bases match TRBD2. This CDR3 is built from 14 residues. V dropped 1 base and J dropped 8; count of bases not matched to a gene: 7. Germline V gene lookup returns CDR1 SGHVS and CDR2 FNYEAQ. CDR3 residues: CASSLGQRGGKQYF. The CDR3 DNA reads TGTGCCAGCAGCTTAGGCCAACGGGGGGGGAAGCAGTACTTC.

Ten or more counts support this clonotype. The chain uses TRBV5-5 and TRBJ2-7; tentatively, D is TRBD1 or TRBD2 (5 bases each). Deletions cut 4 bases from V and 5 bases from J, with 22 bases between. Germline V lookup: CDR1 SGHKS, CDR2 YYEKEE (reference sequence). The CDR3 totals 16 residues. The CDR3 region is CASSNSVGARGDEQYV. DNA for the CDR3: TGTGCCAGCAGCAACAGCGTCGGGGCTCGAGGGGACGAGCAGTACGTC.

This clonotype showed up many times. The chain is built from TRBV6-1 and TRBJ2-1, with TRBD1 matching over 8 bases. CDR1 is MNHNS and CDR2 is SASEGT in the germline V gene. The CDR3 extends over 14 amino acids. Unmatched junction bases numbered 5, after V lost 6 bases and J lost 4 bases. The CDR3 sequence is CASSIDRGYNEQFF. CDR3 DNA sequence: TGTGCCAGCAGCATAGACAGGGGTTACAATGAGCAGTTCTTC.

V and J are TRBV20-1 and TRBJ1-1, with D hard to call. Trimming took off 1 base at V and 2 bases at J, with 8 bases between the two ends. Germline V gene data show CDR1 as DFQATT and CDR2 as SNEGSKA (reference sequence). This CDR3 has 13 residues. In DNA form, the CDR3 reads TGCAGTGCTAGAGGGCAGCCTAACACTGAAGCTTTCTTT. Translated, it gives CSARGQPNTEAFF.

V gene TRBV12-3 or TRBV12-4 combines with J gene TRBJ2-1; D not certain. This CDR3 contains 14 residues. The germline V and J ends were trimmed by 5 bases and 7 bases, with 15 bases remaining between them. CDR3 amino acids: CASSNIGWENEQFF. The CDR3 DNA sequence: TGTGCCAGCAGTAATATTGGCTGGGAAAATGAGCAGTTCTTC.

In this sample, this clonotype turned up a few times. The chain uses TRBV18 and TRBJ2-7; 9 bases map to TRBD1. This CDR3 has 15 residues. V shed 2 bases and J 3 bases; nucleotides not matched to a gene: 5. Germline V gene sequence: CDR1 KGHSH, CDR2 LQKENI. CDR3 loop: CASSPGTGRFYEQYF. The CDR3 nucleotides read TGTGCCAGCTCACCAGGGACAGGGAGATTCTACGAGCAGTACTTC.

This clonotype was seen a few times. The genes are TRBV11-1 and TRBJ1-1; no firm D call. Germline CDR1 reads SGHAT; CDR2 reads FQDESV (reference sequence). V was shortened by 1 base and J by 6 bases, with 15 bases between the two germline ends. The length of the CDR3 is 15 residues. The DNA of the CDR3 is TGTGCCAGCAGCTTAGATGGCCGACGAACGGCTGAAGCTTTCTTT. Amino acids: CASSLDGRRTAEAFF.

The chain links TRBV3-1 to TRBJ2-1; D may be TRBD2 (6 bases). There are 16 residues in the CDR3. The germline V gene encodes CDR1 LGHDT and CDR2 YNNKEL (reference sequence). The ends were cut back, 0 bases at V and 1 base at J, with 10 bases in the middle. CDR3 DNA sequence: TGTGCCAGCAGCCAAGATCTAGCGTCTTCCTACAATGAGCAGTTCTTC. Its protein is CASSQDLASSYNEQFF.

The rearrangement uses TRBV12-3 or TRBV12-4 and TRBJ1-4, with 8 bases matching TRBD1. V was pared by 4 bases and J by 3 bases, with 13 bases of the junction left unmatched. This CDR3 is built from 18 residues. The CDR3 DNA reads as TGTGCCAGCAGTTCCATTGTGGACAGGGTTGGAGCTAATGAAAAACTGTTTTTT. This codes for CASSSIVDRVGANEKLFF.

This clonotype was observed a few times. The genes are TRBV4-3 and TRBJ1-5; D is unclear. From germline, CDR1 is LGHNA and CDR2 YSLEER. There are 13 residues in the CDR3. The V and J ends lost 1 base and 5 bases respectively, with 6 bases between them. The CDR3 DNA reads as TGCGCCAGCAGCCAAGGTAGGGATCAGCCCCAGCATTTT. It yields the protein CASSQGRDQPQHF.

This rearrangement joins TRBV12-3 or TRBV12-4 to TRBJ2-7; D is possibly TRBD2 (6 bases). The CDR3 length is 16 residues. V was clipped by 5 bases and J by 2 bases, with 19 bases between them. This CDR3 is CASSLLRTTRPYEQYF. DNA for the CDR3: TGTGCCAGCAGTCTACTTAGGACTACCAGACCCTACGAGCAGTACTTC.

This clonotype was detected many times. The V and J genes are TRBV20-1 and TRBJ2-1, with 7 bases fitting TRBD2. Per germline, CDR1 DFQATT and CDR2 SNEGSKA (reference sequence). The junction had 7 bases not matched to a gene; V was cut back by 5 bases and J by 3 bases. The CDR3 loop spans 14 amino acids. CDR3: CSACGTKDYNEQFF. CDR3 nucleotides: TGCAGTGCTTGCGGGACTAAAGACTACAATGAGCAGTTCTTC.

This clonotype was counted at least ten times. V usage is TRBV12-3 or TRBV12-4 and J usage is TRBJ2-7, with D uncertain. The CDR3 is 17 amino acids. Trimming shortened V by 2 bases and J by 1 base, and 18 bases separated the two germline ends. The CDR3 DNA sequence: TGTGCCAGCAGTTTACTCCCTCTGCTAACCCTATCCTACGAGCAGTACGTC. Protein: CASSLLPLLTLSYEQYV.